The TCR beta chain under discussion was sequenced for a study of cytomegalovirus exposure and HLA in healthy donors. The overall study: One earlier analysis, a look at about 179 million T cells, found some 120 million unique TCR beta sequences.

V lost 2 bases, J lost 12 bases, and 16 bases stayed unmatched. The CDR3 runs to 17 residues. CDR1 and CDR2 (germline): SGHVS, FQNEAQ. Study-level results: Later analysis placed DRB1 highest and HLA-C lowest in TCR association rates, which differed by HLA locus. Among the CMV-associated chains, a few were confirmed in vitro as specific for CMV antigens. Accurate prediction of HLA-A and HLA-B alleles (for most subjects) was reportedly achieved from TCR beta sequences.

About this clone itself: Its specificity is unknown.

PCR primers comprised 60 Vbeta and 13 Jbeta primers. Generated by immunoSEQ multiplex PCR, the TCRdb table keeps only in-frame clones and is missing some. The table lists some 41,000 clones. The clonotype comes from a man aged 25 to 40 in good health and CMV-seronegative. The specimen sequenced was PBMCs. This rearrangement joins TRBV7-8 to TRBJ1-6; 7 nucleotides match TRBD1. The CDR3 here is CASSLRGQDPSDEPLHF. Written as DNA, the CDR3 is TGTGCCAGCAGCTTACGCGGACAGGACCCTTCGGACGAACCCCTCCACTTT.